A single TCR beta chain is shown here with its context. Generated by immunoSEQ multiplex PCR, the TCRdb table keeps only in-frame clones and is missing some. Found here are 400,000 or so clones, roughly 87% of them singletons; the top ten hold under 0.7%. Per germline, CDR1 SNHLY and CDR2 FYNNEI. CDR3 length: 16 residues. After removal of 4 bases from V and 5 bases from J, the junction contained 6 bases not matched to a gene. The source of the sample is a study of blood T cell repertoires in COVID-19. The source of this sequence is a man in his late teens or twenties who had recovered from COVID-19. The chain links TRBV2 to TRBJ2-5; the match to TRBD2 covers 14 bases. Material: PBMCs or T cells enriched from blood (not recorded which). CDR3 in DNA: TGTGCCAGCAGTGGACTAGCGGGGGGGCTGAGGGAGACCCAGTACTTC. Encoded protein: CASSGLAGGLRETQYF.